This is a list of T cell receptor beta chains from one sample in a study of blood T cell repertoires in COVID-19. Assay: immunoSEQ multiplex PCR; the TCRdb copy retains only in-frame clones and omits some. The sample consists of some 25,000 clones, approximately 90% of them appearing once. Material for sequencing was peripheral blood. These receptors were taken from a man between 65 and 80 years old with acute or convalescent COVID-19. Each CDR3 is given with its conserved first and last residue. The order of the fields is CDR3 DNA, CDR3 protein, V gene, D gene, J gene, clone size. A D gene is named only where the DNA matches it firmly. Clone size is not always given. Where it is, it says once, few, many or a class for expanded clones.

cdr3_nt: TGTGCCAGCAGTGCGGGGGGACTAGCGGGGGCTAGTGAGCAGTTCTTC
cdr3_aa: CASSAGGLAGASEQFF
v_call: TRBV5-4
d_call: TRBD2
j_call: TRBJ2-1
clone_size: once

cdr3_nt: TGCGCCAGCAGCTTGGTGTCTAACACTGAAGCTTTCTTT
cdr3_aa: CASSLVSNTEAFF
v_call: TRBV5-1
d_call: .
j_call: TRBJ1-1
clone_size: .

cdr3_nt: TGTGCCAGCAGTTTTCGGTACTCCTACGAGCAGTACTTC
cdr3_aa: CASSFRYSYEQYF
v_call: TRBV27
d_call: .
j_call: TRBJ2-7
clone_size: .

cdr3_nt: TGTGCCAGCAGGGACGAGCGGGACTTTAGGGAGACCCAGTACTTC
cdr3_aa: CASRDERDFRETQYF
v_call: TRBV6-5
d_call: TRBD2
j_call: TRBJ2-5
clone_size: .

cdr3_nt: TGCGCCAGCAGCCTTCGGGGGACAGGGATCTACGAGCAGTACTTC
cdr3_aa: CASSLRGTGIYEQYF
v_call: TRBV5-1
d_call: TRBD1
j_call: TRBJ2-7
clone_size: .

cdr3_nt: TGTGCCAGCAGTGATACAGGGAATCAGCCCCAGCATTTT
cdr3_aa: CASSDTGNQPQHF
v_call: TRBV3-1/TRBV3-2
d_call: .
j_call: TRBJ1-5
clone_size: .

cdr3_nt: TGTGCCAGCAGTACTGTCAGGGGTAGCGAGCAGTACTTC
cdr3_aa: CASSTVRGSEQYF
v_call: TRBV6-5
d_call: .
j_call: TRBJ2-7
clone_size: .

cdr3_nt: TGTGCCAGCAGTGAAGCCGGGGGCAATCAGCCCCAGCATTTT
cdr3_aa: CASSEAGGNQPQHF
v_call: TRBV6-1
d_call: .
j_call: TRBJ1-5
clone_size: .

cdr3_nt: TGTGCCACCAGTGACCCAACTCTGGCGGGGGGGAGCACAGATACGCAGTATTTT
cdr3_aa: CATSDPTLAGGSTDTQYF
v_call: TRBV24-1
d_call: TRBD2
j_call: TRBJ2-3
clone_size: .

cdr3_nt: TGCGCCAGCAGTGACAGGGGGAGCACAGATACGCAGTATTTT
cdr3_aa: CASSDRGSTDTQYF
v_call: TRBV10-1
d_call: TRBD1
j_call: TRBJ2-3
clone_size: .

cdr3_nt: TGTGCCAGCAGCTTAAAGACGGGAGTAACCGGGGAGCTGTTTTTT
cdr3_aa: CASSLKTGVTGELFF
v_call: TRBV7-3
d_call: .
j_call: TRBJ2-2
clone_size: .

cdr3_nt: TGTGCCAGCAGCTTGACTAGCGGGGGGAGAACCAATGAGCAGTTCTTC
cdr3_aa: CASSLTSGGRTNEQFF
v_call: TRBV5-6
d_call: TRBD2
j_call: TRBJ2-1
clone_size: .

cdr3_nt: TGTGCCAGTAGTCCCCGGGACAGGTATGGCTACACCTTC
cdr3_aa: CASSPRDRYGYTF
v_call: TRBV19
d_call: TRBD1
j_call: TRBJ1-2
clone_size: .

cdr3_nt: TGTGCCTGGAGTGCCCTTAGCCAGAGCTCCTACAATGAGCAGTTCTTC
cdr3_aa: CAWSALSQSSYNEQFF
v_call: TRBV30
d_call: .
j_call: TRBJ2-1
clone_size: .